What follows are 17 T cell receptor beta chains derived from one specimen sequenced in a study of T cell responses to AZD1222 COVID-19 vaccine. Sequencing was performed with immunoSEQ multiplex PCR; in TCRdb, only in-frame clones are kept and a portion is missing. The data show around 180,000 clones, with roughly 94% seen just once and 1.6% held by the top ten. The source was peripheral blood, collected 28 days after the second AZD1222 dose. The receptors originated from an adult who received the AZD1222 COVID-19 vaccine.

The rearrangement links TRBV5-1 to TRBJ1-3; a possible D gene is TRBD1 (5 bases). CDR1 SGHRS and CDR2 YFSETQ come from the germline V gene. The CDR3 has 11 amino acids. V lost 4 bases and J 8 bases, leaving 7 bases between the germline ends. As DNA, the CDR3 is TGCGCCAGCAGCGGGGGGGACACCATATATTTT. This sequence encodes CASSGGDTIYF.

The chain recombines TRBV10-3 with TRBJ1-1, with D possibly being TRBD1 (5 bases). V lost 4 bases to trimming and J lost 3 bases, with 6 bases between them. CDR1 is ENHRY, CDR2 SYGVKD, per germline. This CDR3 spans 12 amino acids. Here the CDR3 reads CAISGGDTEAFF. The CDR3 nucleotides read TGTGCCATCAGTGGGGGGGACACTGAAGCTTTCTTT.

This rearrangement joins TRBV6-5 to TRBJ1-5; TRBD1 might be the D (6 bases). Between the trimmed V and J ends, which lost 0 bases and 2 bases, there was a span of 11 bases. Per the germline V gene, CDR1 is MNHEY and CDR2 is SVGAGI. This CDR3 is built from 16 residues. The DNA for the CDR3 is TGTGCCAGCAGTTACTCCACCTGGACAGGCAATCAGCCCCAGCATTTT. It codes for CASSYSTWTGNQPQHF.

The J gene is TRBJ1-2, the V gene TRBV30; 7 nucleotides align to TRBD1. Trimming took 3 bases from V and 6 from J; bases not matched to a gene: 7. Germline V gene sequence: CDR1 GTSNPN, CDR2 SVGIG (reference sequence). The CDR3 contains 13 residues. The CDR3 DNA reads TGTGCCTGGAGGGTACAGGGGAAGGATGGCTACACCTTC. As protein: CAWRVQGKDGYTF.

The rearrangement links TRBV6-6 to TRBJ2-7, with D perhaps TRBD1 (5 bases). Germline assignment: CDR1 MNHNY and CDR2 SVGAGI (reference sequence). Trimming shortened V by 6 bases and J by 5 bases, and 23 bases separated the two germline ends. The CDR3 loop spans 16 amino acids. The CDR3 DNA sequence: TGTGCCAGCAGGACCCCCGAGAACAGGAACCTCAACGAGCAGTACTTC. This gives the protein CASRTPENRNLNEQYF.

The chain joins TRBV27 to TRBJ1-4; 9 nucleotides align to TRBD1. The CDR3 spans 19 residues. Per germline, CDR1 MNHEY and CDR2 SMNVEV (reference sequence). V was pared by 5 bases and J by 0 bases, with 13 bases of the junction left unmatched. CDR3 in DNA: TGTGCCAGCAGTCCAGAGCCGGGACAGGGAAGTCCAACTAATGAAAAACTGTTTTTT. The encoded protein is CASSPEPGQGSPTNEKLFF.

The chain employs TRBV4-3 and TRBJ1-2; 8 bases are a match to TRBD1. The trim removed 1 base at V and 6 bases at J, leaving 19 bases unmatched. Germline V gene lookup returns CDR1 LGHNA and CDR2 YSLEER. The CDR3 has 19 residues. CDR3 in amino acids: CASSQVFVRPIDRGDGYTF. The CDR3 coding sequence is TGCGCCAGCAGCCAAGTTTTTGTTCGGCCCATCGACAGGGGAGATGGCTACACCTTC.

The chain combines TRBV2 with TRBJ1-5, with D unresolved. V lost 1 base, J lost 1 base, and 5 bases lay in between. Germline V gene sequence: CDR1 SNHLY, CDR2 FYNNEI. The CDR3 is 14 residues long. DNA of the CDR3: TGTGCCAGCAGTGAAGGGCGGAGCAATCAGCCCCAGCATTTT. It codes for CASSEGRSNQPQHF.

This chain links TRBV7-8 with TRBJ2-5; 8 bases agree with TRBD1. Trimming at V came to 5 bases and at J to 4 bases, leaving 3 bases not matched to a gene. The germline V gene has CDR1 SGHVS and CDR2 FQNEAQ. The CDR3 contains 13 residues. CDR3 amino acids: CASSGDRGETQYF. For the CDR3, the DNA is TGTGCCAGCAGCGGCGACAGGGGAGAGACCCAGTACTTC.

V usage is TRBV28 and J usage is TRBJ1-4; no firm D call. The CDR3 is 14 amino acids. Germline values: CDR1 MDHEN, CDR2 SYDVKM. V lost 3 bases, J lost 5 bases, and 10 bases lay in between. CDR3 sequence: CASSLSGGNEKLFF. The CDR3 DNA is TGTGCCAGCAGTTTGTCCGGCGGGAATGAAAAACTGTTTTTT.

The J gene is TRBJ1-4, the V gene TRBV10-2, with D uncertain. Trimming removed 5 bases at V and 4 bases at J, with 8 bases between. The germline V gene encodes CDR1 WSHSY and CDR2 SAAADI. The CDR3 covers 13 residues. For the CDR3, the DNA is TGCGCCAGCAGTAGGACGGATAATGAAAAACTGTTTTTT. Protein product: CASSRTDNEKLFF.

V is TRBV29-1 and J is TRBJ2-7; TRBD1 or TRBD2 may be the D gene (5 bases each). Germline V CDR1 and CDR2: SQVTM, ANQGSEA. The CDR3 extends over 15 amino acids. Deletions cut 1 base from V and 7 bases from J, with 20 bases between. CDR3 in DNA: TGCAGCGTTGAAGTCAGGGACCGAGGACCGGGTGAGCAGTACTTC. Amino acids: CSVEVRDRGPGEQYF.

Only one count was recorded for this clone. The chain uses TRBV14 and TRBJ1-1; no clear D gene. Germline CDR1 reads SGHDN; CDR2 reads FVKESK. V lost 5 bases and J 4 bases, leaving 20 bases between the germline ends. The CDR3 contains 16 residues. The CDR3 is CASSDQGRTLITEAFF. As DNA, the CDR3 is TGTGCCAGCAGCGACCAAGGAAGAACGCTGATCACTGAAGCTTTCTTT. Together with reference TRBV14 and TRBJ1-1, the CDR3 gives the full variable domain: EAGVTQFPSHSVIEKGQTVTLRCDPISGHDNLYWYRRVMGKEIKFLLHFVKESKQDESGMPNNRFLAERTGGTYSTLKVQPAELEDSGVYFCASSDQGRTLITEAFFGQGTRLTVV.

The V gene is TRBV11-2, the J gene TRBJ2-4, with TRBD2 matching 7 bases. Germline trimming cut 4 bases from V and 7 bases from J; bases unmatched to any gene: 16. Germline-derived CDR1 and CDR2 are SGHAT and FQNNGV. CDR3 length: 17 residues. CDR3 residues: CASSSQPASGSGNIQYF. CDR3 nucleotide sequence: TGTGCCAGCAGCTCCCAACCGGCTAGCGGTAGTGGGAACATTCAGTACTTC.

V is TRBV7-9 and J is TRBJ1-5; D call uncertain. V gave up 5 bases and J gave up 7 bases, with 24 bases separating them. CDR1 is SEHNR and CDR2 is FQNEAQ in the germline V gene (reference sequence). The CDR3 runs 17 residues. In DNA form, the CDR3 reads TGTGCCAGCAGCGACGTTACATACCGGGCGCGGGGACAGCCCCAGCATTTT. Translating it yields CASSDVTYRARGQPQHF.

The chain combines TRBV28 with TRBJ1-3; possibly TRBD1 for D (5 bases). The V and J ends lost 7 bases and 1 base respectively, with 11 bases between them. Germline V gene sequence: CDR1 MDHEN, CDR2 SYDVKM. There are 14 residues in the CDR3. The CDR3 DNA reads as TGTGCCAGCACCCTGCAGGGATCTGGAAACACCATATATTTT. Translation gives CASTLQGSGNTIYF.

The chain employs TRBV5-8 and TRBJ1-2; tentatively, D is TRBD1 (5 bases). The CDR3 is 15 amino acids. Germline assignment: CDR1 SGHTS and CDR2 YDEGEE. Trimming took off 0 bases at V and 8 bases at J, with 17 bases between the two ends. The CDR3 reads CASSLVGTQIEGYTF. The CDR3 nucleotides read TGTGCCAGCAGCTTGGTAGGGACCCAAATAGAGGGCTACACCTTC.